The rows below give T cell receptor beta chains drawn from one sample of a study of T-cell reconstitution after alpha-beta-depleted transplantation in children. A single record per CDR3 protein comes from TCRdb applying MiXCR to the PCR reads. The table has about a million distinct CDR3 sequences, about 31% seen once. The material was PBMCs, mostly from graft donor cells, obtained 360 days after TCRalphabeta/CD19-depleted stem cell transplant. These receptor sequences come from a boy under two years old who had a stem cell transplant for SCID, so the T cells may come from the graft donor. CDR3s leave out the opening cysteine and the closing phenylalanine or tryptophan. The order of the fields is J gene, V gene, CDR3 length, CDR3 protein.

j_gene: TRBJ2-5; v_gene: TRBV5-1; len: 13; CDR3aa: ASSLAGRTQETQY
j_gene: TRBJ2-4; v_gene: TRBV18; len: 14; CDR3aa: VSSPEISIAKNIQY
j_gene: TRBJ2-5; v_gene: TRBV20-1; len: 11; CDR3aa: SALGDRQETQY
j_gene: TRBJ2-2; v_gene: TRBV7-8; len: 14; CDR3aa: ASSVGQVLNTGELF
j_gene: TRBJ1-4; v_gene: TRBV7-2; len: 13; CDR3aa: ASSFGDGLGEKLF
j_gene: TRBJ2-1; v_gene: TRBV19; len: 13; CDR3aa: ASSIGTLKGNEQF
j_gene: TRBJ1-3; v_gene: TRBV7-6; len: 12; CDR3aa: ASSTRQGSSHLY
j_gene: TRBJ2-3; v_gene: TRBV7-2; len: 12; CDR3aa: ASSSGGDGDTQY
j_gene: TRBJ2-1; v_gene: TRBV5-6; len: 12; CDR3aa: ASSVDYSGGEQF
j_gene: TRBJ2-5; v_gene: TRBV7-8; len: 13; CDR3aa: ASSLRAGGQETQY
j_gene: TRBJ2-5; v_gene: TRBV3-1; len: 14; CDR3aa: ASSPRQQGFAETQY
j_gene: TRBJ2-1; v_gene: TRBV6-1; len: 15; CDR3aa: ASRPRLAGGAYNEQF
j_gene: TRBJ2-1; v_gene: TRBV9; len: 14; CDR3aa: ASSPSGLAGANEQF
j_gene: TRBJ2-3; v_gene: TRBV5-1; len: 11; CDR3aa: ASSPLNTDTQY
j_gene: TRBJ2-7; v_gene: TRBV13; len: 14; CDR3aa: ASSLFKEGRAYEQY
j_gene: TRBJ2-1; v_gene: TRBV18; len: 12; CDR3aa: ASSPPIRGAEQF
j_gene: TRBJ2-1; v_gene: TRBV6-2/TRBV6-3; len: 15; CDR3aa: ASTRGGLAGAYNEQF
j_gene: TRBJ2-2; v_gene: TRBV12-3/TRBV12-4; len: 11; CDR3aa: ASSFINTGELF
j_gene: TRBJ2-7; v_gene: TRBV12-3/TRBV12-4; len: 12; CDR3aa: ASSLGTGGYEQY
j_gene: TRBJ2-3; v_gene: TRBV24-1; len: 13; CDR3aa: ATSDLGGAGDTQY
j_gene: TRBJ1-1; v_gene: TRBV10-3; len: 10; CDR3aa: ASKSLYTEAF
j_gene: TRBJ2-1; v_gene: TRBV28; len: 11; CDR3aa: ASSDLVFYEQF
j_gene: TRBJ2-1; v_gene: TRBV5-1; len: 14; CDR3aa: ASSLEGRFRYNEQF
j_gene: TRBJ2-3; v_gene: TRBV11-2; len: 18; CDR3aa: ASSLSLYGAGGPSTDTQY
j_gene: TRBJ2-1; v_gene: TRBV12-3/TRBV12-4; len: 13; CDR3aa: ASSPHRTTYNEQF
j_gene: TRBJ2-7; v_gene: TRBV7-2; len: 11; CDR3aa: ASSLVLDYEQY
j_gene: TRBJ2-6; v_gene: TRBV9; len: 14; CDR3aa: ASSQRGTSGANVLT
j_gene: TRBJ2-7; v_gene: TRBV28; len: 12; CDR3aa: ASSIGGSSYEQY
j_gene: TRBJ1-2; v_gene: TRBV20-1; len: 11; CDR3aa: SAPRQGVDGYT
j_gene: TRBJ1-1; v_gene: TRBV5-1; len: 12; CDR3aa: ASSLEVANTEAF
j_gene: TRBJ2-1; v_gene: TRBV28; len: 14; CDR3aa: ASSFGAGGPYNEQF
j_gene: TRBJ2-5; v_gene: TRBV6-1; len: 16; CDR3aa: ASNSQNPPMTGRETQY
j_gene: TRBJ2-7; v_gene: TRBV4-1; len: 12; CDR3aa: ASSLTGTAYEQY
j_gene: TRBJ2-1; v_gene: TRBV13; len: 14; CDR3aa: ASSSLGQGNYNEQF
j_gene: TRBJ2-2; v_gene: TRBV9; len: 14; CDR3aa: ASSVVPTGSTGELF
j_gene: TRBJ2-7; v_gene: TRBV20-1; len: 15; CDR3aa: SAAPAGPQKGLFQQY
j_gene: TRBJ2-3; v_gene: TRBV7-9; len: 12; CDR3aa: ASSPRRGVVTQY
j_gene: TRBJ1-1; v_gene: TRBV5-4; len: 13; CDR3aa: ASSFPGQGTTEAF
j_gene: TRBJ1-6; v_gene: TRBV5-4; len: 13; CDR3aa: ASSLQGFLNSPLH
j_gene: TRBJ2-5; v_gene: TRBV4-1; len: 14; CDR3aa: ASSQGSGRTVTTQY
j_gene: TRBJ1-1; v_gene: TRBV5-1; len: 12; CDR3aa: ASSWREANTEAF
j_gene: TRBJ1-1; v_gene: TRBV12-3/TRBV12-4; len: 12; CDR3aa: ASSLSMGDTEAF
j_gene: TRBJ2-5; v_gene: TRBV28; len: 12; CDR3aa: ASTQGTMYETQY
j_gene: TRBJ2-6; v_gene: TRBV4-1; len: 19; CDR3aa: ASSQSYRGPPLHSGANVLT
j_gene: TRBJ2-5; v_gene: TRBV9; len: 14; CDR3aa: ASSPGQGKLFETQY
j_gene: TRBJ2-1; v_gene: TRBV6-5; len: 11; CDR3aa: ASSNGQADEQF
j_gene: TRBJ2-1; v_gene: TRBV5-1; len: 15; CDR3aa: ASSLRTSGASYNEQF
j_gene: TRBJ1-2; v_gene: TRBV12-3/TRBV12-4; len: 11; CDR3aa: ASSFMSARGYT